The 15 T cell receptor beta chains below come from one sample, sequenced in a study of shared clonotypes between healthy human individuals. Data came from immunoSEQ multiplex PCR; TCRdb stores just in-frame clones and leaves some out. The table lists 190,000 or so clones, 66% of them singletons. Input material: memory CD4+ T cells sorted from blood. Noted subset: CD45RA-negative fraction. The receptors here all came from a man aged 25 to 40 in good health.

The CDR3 here is CASSPRGGSVEKLFF. CDR3 DNA sequence: TGTGCCAGCAGCCCCAGGGGTGGCTCTGTTGAAAAACTGTTTTTT. The chain links TRBV9 to TRBJ1-4, with D tentatively TRBD1 (6 bases). The length of the CDR3 is 15 residues. V was pared by 4 bases and J by 7 bases, with 17 bases between. Germline V gives CDR1 SGDLS, CDR2 YYNGEE.

Details on this clone: This sample also contains other DNA sequences that code for the same CDR3. This chain connects TRBV15 to TRBJ1-4, with 9 nucleotides matching TRBD1. Trimming at V came to 3 bases and at J to 8 bases, leaving 7 bases not matched to a gene. The CDR3 loop spans 15 amino acids. Per the germline V gene, CDR1 is LNHNV and CDR2 is YYDKDF (reference sequence). CDR3 in DNA: TGTGCCACCAGCAGGGGGGGACAGGGAGAGGAAAAACTGTTTTTT. It yields the protein CATSRGGQGEEKLFF.

V usage is TRBV29-1 and J usage is TRBJ2-1, with 12 nucleotides matching TRBD2. The J segment lost 7 bases and the V segment lost 4 bases, leaving 8 bases of the junction unmatched. The CDR3 consists of 15 residues. Per germline, CDR1 SQVTM and CDR2 ANQGSEA. Written as DNA, the CDR3 is TGCAGCGTTGCTCGGACTAGCGGGATAGGTAATGAGCAGTTCTTC. Protein: CSVARTSGIGNEQFF.

The gene calls are TRBV19 and TRBJ2-3; D perhaps matches TRBD1 (6 bases). Trimming cost V 3 bases and J 4 bases, with 17 bases left between them. Germline V gives CDR1 LNHDA, CDR2 SQIVND (reference sequence). The CDR3 consists of 16 residues. Written as DNA, the CDR3 is TGTGCCAGTAGTATTACAGGGTTGTCTGGCGCAGATACGCAGTATTTT. Its protein is CASSITGLSGADTQYF.

J is TRBJ2-7 and V is TRBV25-1, with D perhaps being TRBD1 or TRBD2 (6 bases each). V was clipped by 3 bases and J by 3 bases, with 12 bases between them. Looked up from germline, CDR1 is MGHDK and CDR2 is SYGVNS. The CDR3 loop spans 14 amino acids. The CDR3 reads CASSDRGVSYEQYF. The CDR3 nucleotides are TGTGCCAGCAGTGATAGGGGGGTAAGCTACGAGCAGTACTTC.

This sequence joins TRBV15 and TRBJ1-1; tentatively, D is TRBD1 (5 bases). V was clipped by 3 bases and J by 4 bases, with 12 bases between them. The CDR3 extends over 14 amino acids. Germline V gene data show CDR1 as LNHNV and CDR2 as YYDKDF (reference sequence). The CDR3 coding sequence is TGTGCCACCAGCAGGCCGACAGTGACCACTGAAGCTTTCTTT. Residues: CATSRPTVTTEAFF.

The chain couples TRBV5-1 to TRBJ2-5; unclear D gene. There are 16 residues in the CDR3. Germline V gene lookup returns CDR1 SGHRS and CDR2 YFSETQ. Between the trimmed V and J ends, which lost 0 bases and 5 bases, there was a span of 17 bases. This CDR3 reads CASSLVAGSATETQYF. The DNA for the CDR3 is TGCGCCAGCAGCTTGGTCGCAGGATCGGCTACGGAGACCCAGTACTTC.

This clone was seen only a few times. The V call is TRBV18, the J call TRBJ2-7; 9 bases agree with TRBD1. CDR1 is KGHSH and CDR2 is LQKENI in the germline V gene. V lost 5 bases and J lost 2; bases outside the gene matches: 7. This CDR3 is built from 15 residues. CDR3 in DNA: TGTGCCAGCTCAGTGACAGGGGGAAACGCCTACGAGCAGTACTTC. It encodes CASSVTGGNAYEQYF.

The genes are TRBV27 and TRBJ2-7; D gene unclear. V was clipped by 7 bases and J by 3 bases, with 13 bases between them. The CDR3 covers 13 residues. Germline V gene sequence: CDR1 MNHEY, CDR2 SMNVEV (reference sequence). As DNA, the CDR3 is TGTGCCAGCAAGCCTTACGGTGGCTACGAGCAGTACTTC. This translates into CASKPYGGYEQYF.

The chain combines TRBV29-1 with TRBJ2-1; 11 positions agree with TRBD1. The germline CDR1 and CDR2 sequences are SQVTM and ANQGSEA. CDR3 length equals 17 residues. With V trimmed by 5 bases and J by 7 bases, 16 bases remained unmatched. The DNA of the CDR3 is TGCAGCGTTCGTAAAGGGGCCGGACAGGGGGCGAATAATGAGCAGTTCTTC. Amino acids: CSVRKGAGQGANNEQFF.

This clone was recorded only once. CDR3 DNA: TGTGCCAGCAGCTTGGCTAAAGGACAGGGGGCCTTGGGCTACACCTTC. As protein: CASSLAKGQGALGYTF. The genes are TRBV5-4 and TRBJ1-2, with 11 bases that match TRBD1. The CDR3 consists of 16 residues. The germline V gene encodes CDR1 SGHNT and CDR2 YYREEE (reference sequence). The J segment lost 8 bases and the V segment lost 0 bases, leaving 9 bases of the junction unmatched.

The table lists this clone with a few counts. The rearrangement uses TRBV28 and TRBJ2-7, with D uncertain. V shed 4 bases and J shed 3 bases, with 10 bases lying between them. CDR1 MDHEN and CDR2 SYDVKM come from the germline V gene. There are 13 residues in the CDR3. The CDR3 sequence: CASSSADRYEQYF. DNA for the CDR3: TGTGCCAGCAGTTCCGCGGACCGCTACGAGCAGTACTTC.

The J gene is TRBJ2-3, the V gene TRBV14, with 13 positions matching TRBD2. This CDR3 is built from 16 residues. J was trimmed by 3 bases and V by 6 bases; bases with no gene match: 6. From germline, CDR1 is SGHDN and CDR2 FVKESK. The CDR3 protein is CASSPGTSGTTDTQYF. The CDR3 coding sequence is TGTGCCAGCAGTCCCGGGACTAGCGGGACAACAGATACGCAGTATTTT. The whole variable domain, remainder taken from reference TRBV14 and TRBJ2-3, is EAGVTQFPSHSVIEKGQTVTLRCDPISGHDNLYWYRRVMGKEIKFLLHFVKESKQDESGMPNNRFLAERTGGTYSTLKVQPAELEDSGVYFCASSPGTSGTTDTQYFGPGTRLTVL.

CDR3 sequence reads: CASSGSSGRTQETQYF. The CDR3 DNA sequence: TGCGCCAGCAGCGGGTCTAGCGGGAGGACGCAAGAGACCCAGTACTTC. This chain joins TRBV5-1 and TRBJ2-5; 11 bases agree with TRBD2. V was clipped by 4 bases and J by 2 bases; unmatched bases: 7. Per germline, CDR1 SGHRS and CDR2 YFSETQ. This CDR3 spans 16 amino acids.

The chain carries TRBV10-3 and TRBJ2-2, with 7 positions matching TRBD2. Unmatched junction bases numbered 11, after V lost 11 bases and J lost 2 bases. CDR3 length: 15 amino acids. Germline V lookup: CDR1 ENHRY, CDR2 SYGVKD. CDR3 residues: CASRPGTTNTGELFF. CDR3 nucleotide sequence: TGTGCCTCCCGCCCCGGGACTACAAACACCGGGGAGCTGTTTTTT.